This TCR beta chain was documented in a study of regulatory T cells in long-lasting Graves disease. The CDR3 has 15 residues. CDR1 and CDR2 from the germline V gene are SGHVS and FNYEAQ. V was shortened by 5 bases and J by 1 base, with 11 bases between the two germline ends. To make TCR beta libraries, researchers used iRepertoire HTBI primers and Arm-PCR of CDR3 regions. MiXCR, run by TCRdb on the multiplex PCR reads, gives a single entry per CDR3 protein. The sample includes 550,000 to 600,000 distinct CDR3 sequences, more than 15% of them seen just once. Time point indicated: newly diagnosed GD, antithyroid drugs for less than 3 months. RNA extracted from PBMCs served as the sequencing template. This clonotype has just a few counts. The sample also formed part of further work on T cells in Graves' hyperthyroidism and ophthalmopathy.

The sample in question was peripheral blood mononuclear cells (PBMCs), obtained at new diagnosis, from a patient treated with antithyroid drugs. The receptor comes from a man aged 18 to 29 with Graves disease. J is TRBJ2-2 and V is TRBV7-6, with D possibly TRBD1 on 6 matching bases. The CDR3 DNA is TGTGCCAGCAGCGCTCGGACAGAGAACACCGGGGAGCTGTTTTTT. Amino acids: CASSARTENTGELFF.